This T cell receptor (beta chain) emerged from a study of breast tumors, draining lymph nodes, adjacent tissues. TCRdb itself ran the multiplex PCR reads through MiXCR, one entry per CDR3 protein. The table records fewer than 200,000 distinct CDR3 sequences, approximately 33% of them present only once. The lymph nodes were axillary draining lymph nodes from breast cancer patients. This clonotype was picked up many times. Sequencing was done on a sample of axillary lymph node tissue. This receptor was obtained from a female donor with breast cancer. Some clones in this sample may be carry-over from other donors' samples.

CDR3 amino acids: CSAVGREGLDTQYF. The CDR3 DNA is TGCAGTGCCGTGGGGCGGGAGGGCCTTGATACGCAGTATTTT. This sequence joins TRBV20-1 and TRBJ2-3; TRBD2 matches at 9 bases. The CDR3 totals 14 residues. Germline V gene sequence: CDR1 DFQATT, CDR2 SNEGSKA (reference sequence). J lost 6 bases, V lost 6 bases, and 10 bases had no gene match.